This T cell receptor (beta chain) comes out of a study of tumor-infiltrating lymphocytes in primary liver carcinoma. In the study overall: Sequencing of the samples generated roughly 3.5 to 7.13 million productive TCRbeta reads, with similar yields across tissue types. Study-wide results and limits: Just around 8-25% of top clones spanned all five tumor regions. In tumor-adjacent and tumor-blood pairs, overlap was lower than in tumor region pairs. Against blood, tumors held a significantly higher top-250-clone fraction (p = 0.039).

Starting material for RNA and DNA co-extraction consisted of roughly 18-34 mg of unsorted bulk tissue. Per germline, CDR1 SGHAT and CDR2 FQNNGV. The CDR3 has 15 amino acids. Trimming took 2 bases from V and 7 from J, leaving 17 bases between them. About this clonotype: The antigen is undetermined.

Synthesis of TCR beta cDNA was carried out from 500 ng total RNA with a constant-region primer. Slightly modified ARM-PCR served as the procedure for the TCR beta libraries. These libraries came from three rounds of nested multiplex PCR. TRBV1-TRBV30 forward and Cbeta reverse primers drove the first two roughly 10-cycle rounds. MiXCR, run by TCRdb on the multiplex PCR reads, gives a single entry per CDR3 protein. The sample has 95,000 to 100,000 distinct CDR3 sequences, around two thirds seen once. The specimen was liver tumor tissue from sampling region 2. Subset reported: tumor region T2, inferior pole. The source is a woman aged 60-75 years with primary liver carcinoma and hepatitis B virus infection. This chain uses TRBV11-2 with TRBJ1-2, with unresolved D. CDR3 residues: CASSLTVQVDGGYTF. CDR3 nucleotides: TGTGCCAGCAGCTTAACAGTTCAGGTAGATGGTGGCTACACCTTC.